This TCR beta chain was found in a study of T cell repertoires in cytomegalovirus infection. Per the germline V gene, CDR1 is SGDLS and CDR2 is YYNGEE. Losses at the gene ends were 2 bases for V and 7 bases for J; bases not matched to a gene: 7. This CDR3 spans 15 amino acids. TCRdb re-called the reads through MiXCR, storing one row per CDR3 protein. Here the sample spans a few hundred thousand distinct CDR3 sequences, roughly 9.5% being singletons. The sample was PBMCs. The TCR comes from a human donor in good health (CMV status not recorded). Some clones in this sample may be carry-over from other donors' samples. The chain couples TRBV9 to TRBJ2-1; 9 nucleotides match TRBD1. The CDR3 bases are TGTGCCAGCAGCGTGAGCGGGACAGGGTTGAATGAGCAGTTCTTC. This codes for CASSVSGTGLNEQFF.